These 31 T cell receptor beta chains originate from one sample sequenced in a study of blood T cell repertoires in COVID-19. Only in-frame clones appear in the TCRdb table, and some are missing; sequencing was by immunoSEQ multiplex PCR. This table has a few hundred thousand clones, approximately 85% appearing once. The sample consisted of PBMCs or T cells enriched from blood (not recorded which). The receptors were gathered from a man aged 30 to 45 who had recovered from COVID-19.

A remark on this clone: This specimen includes other DNA sequences encoding the same CDR3. The rearrangement joins TRBV6-5 to TRBJ2-7, with 9 bases that match TRBD1. The germline CDR1 and CDR2 sequences are MNHEY and SVGAGI. After removal of 0 bases from V and 1 base from J, the junction contained 1 base not matched to a gene. The CDR3 has 15 amino acids. The CDR3 here is CASSYSGTGSYEQYF. The CDR3 DNA is TGTGCCAGCAGTTACTCGGGGACAGGGTCCTACGAGCAGTACTTC.

This clone was observed once. The chain carries TRBV6-5 and TRBJ1-5; 9 bases align to TRBD1. V shed 8 bases and J 0 bases; nucleotides not matched to a gene: 5. Germline V gene sequence: CDR1 MNHEY, CDR2 SVGAGI. CDR3 length: 15 residues. The CDR3 loop reads CASRTGVFSNQPQHF. DNA of the CDR3: TGTGCCAGCCGGACAGGGGTCTTTAGCAATCAGCCCCAGCATTTT.

In nucleotides, the CDR3 is TGTGCCAGCAGCTTGGTACTGGACAGGGGGACGAAGGGCTACACCTTC. This sequence encodes CASSLVLDRGTKGYTF. The genes are TRBV5-4 and TRBJ1-2; 10 nucleotides match TRBD1. The CDR3 sequence is 16 residues long. The germline V gene encodes CDR1 SGHNT and CDR2 YYREEE (reference sequence). The J segment lost 8 bases and the V segment lost 0 bases, leaving 10 bases of the junction unmatched.

The rearrangement uses TRBV5-4 and TRBJ1-2; 10 bases fit TRBD1. The CDR3 length is 15 residues. Trimming removed 5 bases from V and 6 bases from J; junction bases left unmatched: 10. Germline V gives CDR1 SGHNT, CDR2 YYREEE (reference sequence). CDR3 bases: TGTGCCAGCAGAAAGAGACAGGGGGCGAATGATGGCTACACCTTC. Encoded protein: CASRKRQGANDGYTF.

The chain is built from TRBV6-2 or TRBV6-3 and TRBJ2-1; a weak D match, TRBD2 (5 bases). The CDR3 has 13 amino acids. Germline CDR1 MNHEY, CDR2 SVGEGT. Trimming pared 4 bases from V and 4 bases from J, leaving 8 bases between. The CDR3 nucleotides are TGTGCCAGCAGTTCGGGGTTTTACAATGAGCAGTTCTTC. Protein: CASSSGFYNEQFF.

CDR3 in amino acids: CASGAPTRTDTQYF. As DNA, the CDR3 is TGTGCCAGCGGGGCTCCCACTCGCACAGATACGCAGTATTTT. The chain has TRBV18 and TRBJ2-3, with a weak D call TRBD1 (5 bases). CDR1 and CDR2 from the germline V gene are KGHSH and LQKENI. The CDR3 totals 14 residues. V lost 8 bases and J lost 1, with 13 bases in between.

The CDR3 sequence: CASSPQGASNQPQHF. CDR3 bases: TGTGCCAGCTCACCACAGGGGGCTAGCAATCAGCCCCAGCATTTT. The chain couples TRBV18 to TRBJ1-5; 7 nucleotides line up with TRBD1. After removal of 1 base from V and 0 bases from J, the junction contained 0 bases not matched to a gene. The length of the CDR3 is 15 residues. Germline CDR1 reads KGHSH; CDR2 reads LQKENI.

V is TRBV9 and J is TRBJ1-1, with D maybe TRBD1 (6 bases). From germline, CDR1 is SGDLS and CDR2 YYNGEE. The CDR3 sequence is 16 residues long. Trimming pared 0 bases from V and 3 bases from J, leaving 15 bases between. DNA for the CDR3: TGTGCCAGCAGCGTAGCAGGCAGGGGTGGCGACACTGAAGCTTTCTTT. It translates to CASSVAGRGGDTEAFF. Combining the CDR3 with reference TRBV9 and TRBJ1-1 gives the whole variable domain DSGVTQTPKHLITATGQRVTLRCSPRSGDLSVYWYQQSLDQGLQFLIQYYNGEERAKGNILERFSAQQFPDLHSELNLSSLELGDSALYFCASSVAGRGGDTEAFFGQGTRLTVV.

This chain uses TRBV18 with TRBJ1-1, with 9 bases matching TRBD1. Per germline, CDR1 KGHSH and CDR2 LQKENI. V lost 3 bases to trimming and J lost 1 base; unmatched junction nucleotides: 6. This CDR3 has 16 residues. CDR3 in DNA: TGTGCCAGCTCACCGAGAAGGGACAGGGCGAACACTGAAGCTTTCTTT. It translates to CASSPRRDRANTEAFF.

The V and J genes are TRBV6-5 and TRBJ1-4; a weak D match, TRBD1 (5 bases). CDR1 and CDR2 from the germline V gene are MNHEY and SVGAGI. V was cut by 0 bases and J by 7 bases, with 12 bases left in between. CDR3 length: 15 residues. CDR3 in DNA: TGTGCCAGCAGTTACTCGAGGCAGGGTTTTGAAAAACTGTTTTTT. Encoded protein: CASSYSRQGFEKLFF.

The chain is built from TRBV5-1 and TRBJ2-1, with TRBD2 matching over 10 bases. V shed 0 bases, J shed 10 bases, and the junction held 7 bases outside the gene matches. Germline CDR1 and CDR2: SGHRS and YFSETQ. The CDR3 extends over 15 amino acids. This chain's CDR3 is CASSLDLAGESEQFF. In DNA form, the CDR3 reads TGCGCCAGCAGCTTGGATCTAGCGGGGGAGTCCGAGCAGTTCTTC.

This chain uses TRBV30 with TRBJ2-1; 12 bases are shared with TRBD2. J lost 1 base, V lost 5 bases, and 6 bases had no gene match. Germline CDR1 reads GTSNPN; CDR2 reads SVGIG (reference sequence). The CDR3 runs to 16 residues. The CDR3 loop reads CAWGRTSGVSYNEQFF. Written as DNA, the CDR3 is TGTGCCTGGGGAAGGACTAGCGGGGTTTCCTACAATGAGCAGTTCTTC. Supplemented by reference TRBV30 and TRBJ2-1, the full variable domain reads SQTIHQWPATLVQPVGSPLSLECTVEGTSNPNLYWYRQAAGRGLQLLFYSVGIGQISSEVPQNLSASRPQDRQFILSSKKLLLSDSGFYLCAWGRTSGVSYNEQFFGPGTRLTVL.

The chain employs TRBV27 and TRBJ1-2; 8 bases match TRBD1. Germline V lookup: CDR1 MNHEY, CDR2 SMNVEV (reference sequence). V was clipped by 2 bases and J by 8 bases; unmatched bases: 4. This CDR3 is 13 amino acids long. The CDR3 DNA reads as TGTGCCAGCAGTTTACGGGACAGGCACGGCTACACCTTC. Protein product: CASSLRDRHGYTF.

This chain links TRBV14 with TRBJ2-5; 8 bases are shared with TRBD2. V dropped 4 bases and J dropped 1; count of bases not matched to a gene: 8. CDR1 and CDR2 (germline): SGHDN, FVKESK. The CDR3 covers 16 residues. DNA for the CDR3: TGTGCCAGCAGCCCCGGGGTAGCGGGGAGCCAAGAGACCCAGTACTTC. The encoded protein is CASSPGVAGSQETQYF.

The rearrangement uses TRBV6-6 and TRBJ2-5; D gene unclear. The CDR3 length is 14 residues. V lost 5 bases and J lost 3, with 13 bases in between. Germline CDR1 is MNHNY and CDR2 is SVGAGI (reference sequence). As DNA, the CDR3 is TGTGCCAGCAGTACGGCAGGATTAAAAGAGACCCAGTACTTC. This translates into CASSTAGLKETQYF.

This chain joins TRBV6-5 and TRBJ2-2, with D maybe TRBD1 (6 bases). The CDR3 has 15 amino acids. The germline CDR1 and CDR2 sequences are MNHEY and SVGAGI. Trimming pared 8 bases from V and 5 bases from J, leaving 18 bases between. The CDR3 nucleotides read TGTGCCAGCCATCAGGGGCAGCTTCGTACCGGGGAGCTGTTTTTT. This encodes CASHQGQLRTGELFF.

This chain connects TRBV9 to TRBJ1-1; 8 bases align to TRBD1. CDR3 size: 15 residues. The V gene end was trimmed by 2 bases and the J gene end by 3 bases; junction bases not matched to a gene: 6. The germline CDR1 and CDR2 sequences are SGDLS and YYNGEE. The CDR3 DNA follows: TGTGCCAGCAGCGTTGGGACAGGTGGACACACTGAAGCTTTCTTT. It yields the protein CASSVGTGGHTEAFF.

This chain links TRBV6-5 with TRBJ2-5; TRBD1 matches 11 bases. Germline loops: CDR1 MNHEY, CDR2 SVGAGI. The CDR3 loop spans 13 amino acids. Losses at the gene ends were 7 bases for V and 5 bases for J; bases not matched to a gene: 3. CDR3 sequence: CASMDRGRETQYF. CDR3 coding DNA: TGTGCCAGCATGGACAGGGGGCGTGAGACCCAGTACTTC.

This chain joins TRBV3-1 (or the pseudogene TRBV3-2) and TRBJ2-7, with 8 bases that match TRBD1. Germline V gene lookup returns CDR1 LGHDT and CDR2 YNNKEL (reference sequence). This CDR3 comprises 14 residues. Losses at the gene ends were 2 bases for V and 7 bases for J; bases not matched to a gene: 7. This CDR3 reads CASSQHRGIAEQYF. In nucleotides, the CDR3 is TGTGCCAGCAGCCAACACAGGGGGATTGCGGAGCAGTACTTC.

J is TRBJ2-3 and V is TRBV18; D may be TRBD1 (6 bases). Trimming left V 4 bases short and J 2 bases short, with 13 bases between. CDR3 length: 15 amino acids. The germline V gene has CDR1 KGHSH and CDR2 LQKENI. CDR3 nucleotides: TGTGCCAGCTCACTATCCCGACAGGCCACAGATACGCAGTATTTT. Translating gives CASSLSRQATDTQYF.

This clone showed up just once. The J gene is TRBJ1-4, the V gene TRBV7-2; D possibly corresponds to TRBD1 (5 bases). CDR1 and CDR2 from the germline V gene are SGHTA and FQGNSA. The CDR3 totals 14 residues. V lost 1 base, J lost 8 bases, and 11 bases lay in between. The CDR3 region has the DNA TGTGCCAGCAGCTTAGTGGCAGGGAAGGAAAAACTGTTTTTT. This translates into CASSLVAGKEKLFF.

This sequence joins TRBV19 and TRBJ1-2, with 10 bases lining up with TRBD1. Germline V gene lookup returns CDR1 LNHDA and CDR2 SQIVND (reference sequence). The CDR3 contains 14 residues. The trim removed 7 bases at V and 8 bases at J, leaving 10 bases unmatched. CDR3: CASNPDRGRYGYTF. The CDR3 DNA is TGTGCCAGTAACCCAGACAGGGGGCGATACGGCTACACCTTC. Complete variable domain (other parts from reference TRBV19 and TRBJ1-2): DGGITQSPKYLFRKEGQNVTLSCEQNLNHDAMYWYRQDPGQGLRLIYYSQIVNDFQKGDIAEGYSVSREKKESFPLTVTSAQKNPTAFYLCASNPDRGRYGYTFGSGTRLTVV.

The chain couples TRBV5-1 to TRBJ2-3, with TRBD2 matching over 7 bases. The CDR3 covers 14 residues. The germline CDR1 and CDR2 sequences are SGHRS and YFSETQ. J was trimmed by 8 bases and V by 0 bases; bases with no gene match: 6. The CDR3 reads CASSLGGGGSTQYF. For the CDR3, the DNA is TGCGCCAGCAGCTTGGGCGGGGGAGGCAGTACGCAGTATTTT.

V usage is TRBV5-4 and J usage is TRBJ1-1; TRBD1 matches 7 bases. CDR1 SGHNT and CDR2 YYREEE come from the germline V gene (reference sequence). This CDR3 comprises 15 residues. Trimming cost V 3 bases and J 0 bases; bases outside gene matches: 5. CDR3 coding DNA: TGTGCCAGCAGCTCCGGGACAGCCATGAACACTGAAGCTTTCTTT. Protein: CASSSGTAMNTEAFF.

The chain is built from TRBV10-1 and TRBJ2-2; 7 positions agree with TRBD2. The CDR3 runs to 16 residues. Germline lookup yields CDR1 WNHNN and CDR2 SYGVQD (reference sequence). The trim removed 2 bases at V and 6 bases at J, leaving 9 bases unmatched. The chain's CDR3 is CASSERAGVASGELFF. The CDR3 region has the DNA TGCGCCAGCAGTGAGAGGGCGGGGGTAGCGTCCGGGGAGCTGTTTTTT.

V and J are TRBV3-1 (or the pseudogene TRBV3-2) and TRBJ2-5, with D possibly matching TRBD2 (7 bases). The CDR3 spans 14 residues. The germline V gene has CDR1 LGHDT and CDR2 YNNKEL (reference sequence). The V gene lost 6 bases and the J gene lost 4 bases, with 15 bases spanning the gap. In nucleotides, the CDR3 is TGTGCCAGCAGGGCGGGGGCCGGCCGAGAGACCCAGTACTTC. Amino acid sequence: CASRAGAGRETQYF.

Here the CDR3 DNA reads TGTGCCAGCAGTTGGACAGGAGAAGCTTTCTTT. Translated, it gives CASSWTGEAFF. The gene calls are TRBV25-1 and TRBJ1-1; TRBD1 agrees at 7 bases. The trim removed 5 bases at V and 8 bases at J, leaving 2 bases unmatched. There are 11 residues in the CDR3. CDR1 is MGHDK, CDR2 SYGVNS, per germline.

This clone has a single count. The chain joins TRBV29-1 to TRBJ2-1, with 12 bases fitting TRBD2. Germline V lookup: CDR1 SQVTM, CDR2 ANQGSEA. Unmatched junction bases numbered 4, after V lost 7 bases and J lost 6 bases. The CDR3 totals 13 residues. The CDR3 nucleotides read TGCAGCGCCCGGGGACTAGCGGGCAATGAGCAGTTCTTC. Translated: CSARGLAGNEQFF.

This clone was detected only once. The chain combines TRBV20-1 with TRBJ2-1, with TRBD1 identical over 8 bases. Germline-derived CDR1 and CDR2 are DFQATT and SNEGSKA (reference sequence). This CDR3 contains 17 residues. The J segment lost 0 bases and the V segment lost 3 bases, leaving 10 bases of the junction unmatched. CDR3 in DNA: TGCAGTGCTAGTTTTCAGGGGGCCCAGAACTCCTACAATGAGCAGTTCTTC. Its protein is CSASFQGAQNSYNEQFF.

This clone was recorded once. The same CDR3 arises from other DNA sequences in this sample as well. J is TRBJ2-3 and V is TRBV18, with 7 bases lining up with TRBD1. The J segment lost 1 base and the V segment lost 1 base, leaving 2 bases of the junction unmatched. The CDR3 consists of 15 residues. The germline CDR1 and CDR2 sequences are KGHSH and LQKENI. For the CDR3, the DNA is TGTGCCAGCTCACCACGAACAGGGGGCACAGATACGCAGTATTTT. It yields the protein CASSPRTGGTDTQYF.

The chain is built from TRBV7-3 and TRBJ1-1; 7 bases agree with TRBD1. V was pared by 6 bases and J by 0 bases, with 4 bases of the junction left unmatched. Germline lookup yields CDR1 SGHTA and CDR2 FQGTGA. The CDR3 loop spans 14 amino acids. The CDR3 DNA reads as TGTGCCAGCAGTCAGGGGGGATTGAACACTGAAGCTTTCTTT. It is translated as CASSQGGLNTEAFF.